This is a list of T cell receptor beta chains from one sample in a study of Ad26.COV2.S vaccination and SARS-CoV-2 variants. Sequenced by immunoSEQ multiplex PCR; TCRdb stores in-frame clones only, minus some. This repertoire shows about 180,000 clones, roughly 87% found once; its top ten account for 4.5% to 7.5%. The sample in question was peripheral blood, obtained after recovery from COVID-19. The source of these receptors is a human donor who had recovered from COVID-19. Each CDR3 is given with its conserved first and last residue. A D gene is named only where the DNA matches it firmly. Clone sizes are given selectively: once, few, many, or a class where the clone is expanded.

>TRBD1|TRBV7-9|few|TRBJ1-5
CASSFGTGGVQPQHF
TGTGCCAGCAGCTTCGGGACAGGGGGCGTTCAGCCCCAGCATTTT
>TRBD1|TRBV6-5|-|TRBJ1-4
CASTIGQGGEKLFF
TGTGCCAGCACTATAGGACAGGGAGGGGAAAAACTGTTTTTT
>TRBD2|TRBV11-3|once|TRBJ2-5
CASSTSGGSRETQYF
TGTGCCAGCAGCACTAGCGGGGGGAGTCGAGAGACCCAGTACTTC
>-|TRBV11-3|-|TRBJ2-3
CASSHPSTDTQYF
TGTGCCAGCAGCCATCCTAGCACAGATACGCAGTATTTT
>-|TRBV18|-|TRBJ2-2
CASSPDWGSTGELFF
TGTGCCAGCTCACCCGATTGGGGCAGCACCGGGGAGCTGTTTTTT
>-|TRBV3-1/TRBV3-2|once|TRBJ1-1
CASSQGMNTEAFF
TGTGCCAGCAGCCAGGGGATGAACACTGAAGCTTTCTTT
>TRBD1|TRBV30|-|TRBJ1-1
CAWSEDRVTEAFF
TGTGCCTGGAGCGAGGACAGGGTTACTGAAGCTTTCTTT
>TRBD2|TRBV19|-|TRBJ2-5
CASSKAGLAGVGQETQYF
TGTGCCAGTAGTAAAGCGGGACTAGCGGGAGTTGGGCAAGAGACCCAGTACTTC
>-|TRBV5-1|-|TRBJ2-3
CASSLGPTGVHTDTQYF
TGCGCCAGCAGCTTGGGCCCCACCGGGGTACACACAGATACGCAGTATTTT
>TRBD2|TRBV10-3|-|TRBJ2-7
CAIREGREGPYEQYF
TGTGCCATCCGGGAGGGGCGGGAGGGCCCCTACGAGCAGTACTTC
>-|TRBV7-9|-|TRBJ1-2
CASSLGGGTNYGYTF
TGTGCCAGCAGCTTAGGGGGCGGAACTAACTATGGCTACACCTTC
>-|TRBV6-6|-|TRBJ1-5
CASSPGKGRISGPQHF
TGTGCCAGCAGTCCCGGGAAGGGACGTATCTCGGGACCCCAGCATTTT
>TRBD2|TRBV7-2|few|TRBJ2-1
CASSWGGLANEQFF
TGTGCCAGCAGCTGGGGGGGACTAGCAAATGAGCAGTTCTTC
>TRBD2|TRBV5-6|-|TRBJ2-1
CASSSTGLAYNEQFF
TGTGCCAGCAGCTCCACGGGACTAGCGTACAATGAGCAGTTCTTC
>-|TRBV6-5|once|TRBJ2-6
CASSYSSVSGANVLTF
TGTGCCAGCAGTTACTCGTCCGTATCTGGGGCCAACGTCCTGACTTTC
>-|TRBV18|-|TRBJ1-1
CASSPIGNTEAFF
TGTGCCAGCTCACCAATAGGGAACACTGAAGCTTTCTTT
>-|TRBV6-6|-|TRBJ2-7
CASNTGTAKPEQYF
TGTGCCAGCAATACCGGGACCGCCAAACCAGAGCAGTACTTC